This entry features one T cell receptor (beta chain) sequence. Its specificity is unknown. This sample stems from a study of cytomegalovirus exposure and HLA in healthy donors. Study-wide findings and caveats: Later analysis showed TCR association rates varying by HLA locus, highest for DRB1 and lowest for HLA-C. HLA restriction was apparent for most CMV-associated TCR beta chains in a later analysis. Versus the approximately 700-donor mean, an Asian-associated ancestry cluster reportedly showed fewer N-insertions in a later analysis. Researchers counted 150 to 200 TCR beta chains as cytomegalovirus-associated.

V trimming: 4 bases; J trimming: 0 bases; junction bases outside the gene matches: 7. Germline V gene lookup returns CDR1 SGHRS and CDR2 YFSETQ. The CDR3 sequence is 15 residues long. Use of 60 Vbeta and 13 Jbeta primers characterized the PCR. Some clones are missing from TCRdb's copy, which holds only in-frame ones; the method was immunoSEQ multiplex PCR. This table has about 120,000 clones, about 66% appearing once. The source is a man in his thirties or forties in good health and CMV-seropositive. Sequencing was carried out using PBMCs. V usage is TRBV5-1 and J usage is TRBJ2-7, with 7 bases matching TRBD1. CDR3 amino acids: CASSPEGQSSYEQYF. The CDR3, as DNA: TGCGCCAGCAGCCCAGAGGGACAGAGCTCCTACGAGCAGTACTTC.